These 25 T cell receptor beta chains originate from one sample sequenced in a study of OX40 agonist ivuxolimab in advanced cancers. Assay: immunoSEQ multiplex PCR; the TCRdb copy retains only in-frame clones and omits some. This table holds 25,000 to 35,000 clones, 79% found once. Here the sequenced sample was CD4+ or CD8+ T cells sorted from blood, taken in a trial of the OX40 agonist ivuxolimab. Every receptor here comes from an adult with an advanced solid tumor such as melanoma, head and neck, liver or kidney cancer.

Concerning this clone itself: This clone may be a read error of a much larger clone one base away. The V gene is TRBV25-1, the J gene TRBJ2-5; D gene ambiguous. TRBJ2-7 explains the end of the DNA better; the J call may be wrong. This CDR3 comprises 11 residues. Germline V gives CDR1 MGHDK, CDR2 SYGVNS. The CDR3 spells CASSDRYEQYF. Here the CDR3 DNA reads TGTGCCAGCAGTGACAGGTACGAGCAGTACTTC.

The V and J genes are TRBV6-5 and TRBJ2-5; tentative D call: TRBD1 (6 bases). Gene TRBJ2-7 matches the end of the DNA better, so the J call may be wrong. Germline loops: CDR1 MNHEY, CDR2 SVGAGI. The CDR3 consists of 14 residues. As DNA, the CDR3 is TGTGCCAGCAGTGAAAGGGACAAACCCTACGAGCAGTACTTC. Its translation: CASSERDKPYEQYF.

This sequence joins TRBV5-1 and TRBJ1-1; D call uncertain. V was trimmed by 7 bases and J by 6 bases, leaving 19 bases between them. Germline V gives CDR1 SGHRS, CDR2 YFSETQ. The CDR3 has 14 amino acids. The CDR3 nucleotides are TGCGCCAGCCCCCCTCCGGGCGGGCTCCCTGAAGCTTTCTTT. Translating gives CASPPPGGLPEAFF.

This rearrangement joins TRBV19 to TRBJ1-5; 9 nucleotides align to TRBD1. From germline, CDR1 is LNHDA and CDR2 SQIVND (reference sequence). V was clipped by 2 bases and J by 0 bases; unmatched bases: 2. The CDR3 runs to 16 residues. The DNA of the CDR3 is TGTGCCAGTAGTATACTGACAGGGGGTAGCAATCAGCCCCAGCATTTT. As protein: CASSILTGGSNQPQHF.

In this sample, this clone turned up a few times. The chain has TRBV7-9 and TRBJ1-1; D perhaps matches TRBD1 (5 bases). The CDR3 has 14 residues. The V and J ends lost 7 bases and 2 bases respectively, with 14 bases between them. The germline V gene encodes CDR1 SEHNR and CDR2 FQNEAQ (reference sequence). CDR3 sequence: CASNVREGNTEAFF. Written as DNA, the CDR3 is TGTGCCAGCAATGTCAGGGAAGGTAACACTGAAGCTTTCTTT.

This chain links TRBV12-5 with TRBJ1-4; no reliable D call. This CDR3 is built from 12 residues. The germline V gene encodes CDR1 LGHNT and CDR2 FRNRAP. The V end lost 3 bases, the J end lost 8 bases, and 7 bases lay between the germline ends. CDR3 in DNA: TGTGCTAGTGGTTTAGGGTGGGAAAAACTGTTTTTT. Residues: CASGLGWEKLFF.

As DNA, the CDR3 is TGTGCCAGCAAGGTAGCGGGGGGCCACTCCTACGAGCAGTACTTC. Residues: CASKVAGGHSYEQYF. V usage is TRBV6-6 and J usage is TRBJ2-5; 10 bases line up with TRBD2. TRBJ2-7 matches the DNA end more closely, so the J call is doubtful. Germline V gives CDR1 MNHNY, CDR2 SVGAGI (reference sequence). CDR3 length: 15 residues.

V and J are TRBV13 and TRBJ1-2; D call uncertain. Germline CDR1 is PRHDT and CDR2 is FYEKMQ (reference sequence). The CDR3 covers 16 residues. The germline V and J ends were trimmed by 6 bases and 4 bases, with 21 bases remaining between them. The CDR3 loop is CASRVFRGLESYGYTF. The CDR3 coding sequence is TGTGCCAGCAGGGTTTTCCGGGGTCTCGAGAGCTATGGCTACACCTTC. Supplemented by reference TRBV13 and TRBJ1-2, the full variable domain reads AAGVIQSPRHLIKEKRETATLKCYPIPRHDTVYWYQQGPGQDPQFLISFYEKMQSDKGSIPDRFSAQQFSDYHSELNMSSLELGDSALYFCASRVFRGLESYGYTFGSGTRLTVV.

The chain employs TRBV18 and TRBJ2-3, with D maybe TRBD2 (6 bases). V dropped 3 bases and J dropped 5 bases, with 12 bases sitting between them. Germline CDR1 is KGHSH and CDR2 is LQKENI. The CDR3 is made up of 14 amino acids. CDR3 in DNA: TGTGCCAGCTCACCCCCGGGGACTCAAGATACGCAGTATTTT. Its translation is CASSPPGTQDTQYF. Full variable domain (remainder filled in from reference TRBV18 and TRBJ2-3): NAGVMQNPRHLVRRRGQEARLRCSPMKGHSHVYWYRQLPEEGLKFMVYLQKENIIDESGMPKERFSAEFPKEGPSILRIQQVVRGDSAAYFCASSPPGTQDTQYFGPGTRLTVL.

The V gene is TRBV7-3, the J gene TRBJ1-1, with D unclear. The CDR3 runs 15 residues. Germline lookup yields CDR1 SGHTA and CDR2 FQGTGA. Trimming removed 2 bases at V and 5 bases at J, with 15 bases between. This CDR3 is CASSLEGLLGTEAFF. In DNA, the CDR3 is TGTGCCAGCAGCTTAGAGGGCCTTCTGGGGACTGAAGCTTTCTTT.

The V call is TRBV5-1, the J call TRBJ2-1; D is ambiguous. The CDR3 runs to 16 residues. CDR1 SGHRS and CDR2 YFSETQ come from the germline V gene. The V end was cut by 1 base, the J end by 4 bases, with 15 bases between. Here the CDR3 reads CASSLRADRSYNEQFF. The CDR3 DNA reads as TGCGCCAGCAGCTTGCGGGCAGACCGAAGTTACAATGAGCAGTTCTTC.

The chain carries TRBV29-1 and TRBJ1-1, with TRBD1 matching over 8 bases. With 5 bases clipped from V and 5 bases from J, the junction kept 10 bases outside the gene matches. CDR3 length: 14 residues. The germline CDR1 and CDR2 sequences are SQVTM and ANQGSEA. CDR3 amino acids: CSVLPQGARTEAFF. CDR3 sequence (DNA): TGCAGCGTTCTACCCCAGGGGGCGCGGACTGAAGCTTTCTTT.

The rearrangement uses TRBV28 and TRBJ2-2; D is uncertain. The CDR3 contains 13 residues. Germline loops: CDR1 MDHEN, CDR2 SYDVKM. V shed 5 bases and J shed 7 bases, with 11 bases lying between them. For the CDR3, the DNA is TGTGCCAGCAGTCTCCAGAAAATCGGGGAGCTGTTTTTT. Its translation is CASSLQKIGELFF. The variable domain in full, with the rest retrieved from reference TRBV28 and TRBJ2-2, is DVKVTQSSRYLVKRTGEKVFLECVQDMDHENMFWYRQDPGLGLRLIYFSYDVKMKEKGDIPEGYSVSREKKERFSLILESASTNQTSMYLCASSLQKIGELFFGEGSRLTVL.

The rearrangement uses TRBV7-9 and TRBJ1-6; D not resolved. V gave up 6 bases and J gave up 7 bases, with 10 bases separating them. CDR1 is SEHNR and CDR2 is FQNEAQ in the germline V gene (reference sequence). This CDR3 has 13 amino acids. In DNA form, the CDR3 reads TGTGCCAGCAGTCAAACGGGGAATTCACCCCTCCACTTT. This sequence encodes CASSQTGNSPLHF.

CDR3 protein: CASSRGLTADNYGYTF. In nucleotides, the CDR3 is TGTGCCAGCAGCAGGGGGCTTACGGCAGATAACTATGGCTACACCTTC. This chain links TRBV2 with TRBJ1-2, with 8 bases lining up with TRBD1. V lost 6 bases to trimming and J lost 1 base; unmatched junction nucleotides: 10. This CDR3 has 16 residues. Germline CDR1 reads SNHLY; CDR2 reads FYNNEI.

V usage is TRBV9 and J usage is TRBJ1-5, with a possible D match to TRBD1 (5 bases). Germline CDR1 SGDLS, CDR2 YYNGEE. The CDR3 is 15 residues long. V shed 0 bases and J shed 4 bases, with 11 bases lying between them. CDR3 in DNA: TGTGCCAGCAGCGTAGGCGTAGGGGATAATCAGCCCCAGCATTTT. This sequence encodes CASSVGVGDNQPQHF. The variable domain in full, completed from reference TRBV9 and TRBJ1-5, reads DSGVTQTPKHLITATGQRVTLRCSPRSGDLSVYWYQQSLDQGLQFLIQYYNGEERAKGNILERFSAQQFPDLHSELNLSSLELGDSALYFCASSVGVGDNQPQHFGDGTRLSIL.

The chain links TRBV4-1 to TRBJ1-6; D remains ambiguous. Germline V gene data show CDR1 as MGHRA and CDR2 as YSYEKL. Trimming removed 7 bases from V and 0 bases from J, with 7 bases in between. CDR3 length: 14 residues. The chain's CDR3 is CASMEGSYNSPLHF. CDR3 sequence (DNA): TGCGCCAGCATGGAGGGCTCCTATAATTCACCCCTCCACTTT.

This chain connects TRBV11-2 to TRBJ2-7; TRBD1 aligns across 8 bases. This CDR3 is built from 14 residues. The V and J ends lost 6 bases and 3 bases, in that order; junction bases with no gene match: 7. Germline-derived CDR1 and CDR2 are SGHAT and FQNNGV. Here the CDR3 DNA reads TGTGCCAGCAGTCCAGGACAGGGCCTCTACGAGCAGTACTTC. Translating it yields CASSPGQGLYEQYF.

The DNA for the CDR3 is TGTGCCAGCAGCCCAAGCGGGGGCCAGGCGTACTACAATGAGCAGTTCTTC. Translation: CASSPSGGQAYYNEQFF. V and J are TRBV5-4 and TRBJ2-1, with TRBD2 identical over 8 bases. This CDR3 comprises 17 residues. CDR1 and CDR2 from the germline V gene are SGHNT and YYREEE (reference sequence). Losses at the gene ends were 4 bases for V and 3 bases for J; bases not matched to a gene: 12.

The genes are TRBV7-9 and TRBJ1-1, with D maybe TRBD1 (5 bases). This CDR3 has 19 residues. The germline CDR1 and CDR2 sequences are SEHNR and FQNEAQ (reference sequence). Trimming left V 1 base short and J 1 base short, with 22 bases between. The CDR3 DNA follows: TGTGCCAGCAGCTTAGTTTTAGTGTTCGGGGGTCGGGGGAACACTGAAGCTTTCTTT. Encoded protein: CASSLVLVFGGRGNTEAFF.

Here the CDR3 reads CASSLAVDRVHEQFF. In DNA, the CDR3 is TGCGCCAGCAGCTTGGCAGTCGACAGGGTCCATGAGCAGTTCTTC. This chain joins TRBV5-1 and TRBJ2-1; 7 positions agree with TRBD1. This CDR3 comprises 15 residues. CDR1 SGHRS and CDR2 YFSETQ come from the germline V gene. J was trimmed by 8 bases and V by 0 bases; bases with no gene match: 8.

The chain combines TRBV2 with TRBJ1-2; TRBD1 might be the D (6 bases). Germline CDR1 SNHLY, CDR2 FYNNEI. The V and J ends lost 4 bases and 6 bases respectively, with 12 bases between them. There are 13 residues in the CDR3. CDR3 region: CASSVRGGDGYTF. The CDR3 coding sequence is TGTGCCAGCAGTGTAAGAGGGGGAGATGGCTACACCTTC.

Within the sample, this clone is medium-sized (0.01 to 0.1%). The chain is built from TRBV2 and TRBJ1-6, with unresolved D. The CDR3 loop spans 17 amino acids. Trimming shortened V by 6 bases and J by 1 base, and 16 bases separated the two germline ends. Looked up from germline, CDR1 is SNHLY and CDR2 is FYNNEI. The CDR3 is CASSAQLWGSYNSPLHF. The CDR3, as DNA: TGTGCCAGCAGCGCCCAATTGTGGGGATCCTATAATTCACCCCTCCACTTT.

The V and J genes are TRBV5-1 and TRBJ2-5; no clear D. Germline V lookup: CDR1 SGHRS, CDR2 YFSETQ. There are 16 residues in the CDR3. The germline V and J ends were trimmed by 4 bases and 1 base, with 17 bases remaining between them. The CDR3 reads CASSTRSDGAQETQYF. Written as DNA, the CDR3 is TGCGCCAGCAGCACCCGCTCTGACGGAGCCCAAGAGACCCAGTACTTC.

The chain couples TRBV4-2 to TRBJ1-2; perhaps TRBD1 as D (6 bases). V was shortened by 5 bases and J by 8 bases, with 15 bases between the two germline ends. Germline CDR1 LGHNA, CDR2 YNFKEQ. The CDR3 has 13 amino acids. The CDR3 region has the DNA TGTGCCAGCAGCTTTGTGGGGGCTCGGGGCTACACCTTC. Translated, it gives CASSFVGARGYTF.